The 19 T cell receptor beta chains given below trace back to one sample, sequenced in a study of T cell repertoires in cytomegalovirus infection. MiXCR, applied by TCRdb to the reads, yields one record per CDR3 protein. In the table there are roughly 570,000 distinct CDR3 sequences, just under 40% of which are singletons. No cognate antigen is known for these TCRs. The source material was cultured PBMCs, sampled from culture after CMV antigen stimulation. The receptors stem from a human donor in good health (CMV status not recorded). Some clones in this sample may be carry-over from other donors' samples.

V is TRBV20-1 and J is TRBJ2-3; 8 nucleotides match TRBD2. Germline lookup yields CDR1 DFQATT and CDR2 SNEGSKA (reference sequence). The CDR3 totals 17 residues. Trimming at V came to 0 bases and at J to 3 bases, leaving 11 bases not matched to a gene. Here the CDR3 reads CSARDHNLGLATDTQYF. The CDR3 nucleotides are TGCAGTGCTAGAGATCACAACCTTGGACTAGCAACAGATACGCAGTATTTT.

This clonotype was detected a few times. This rearrangement joins TRBV7-2 to TRBJ2-7; D not resolved. CDR3 size: 12 residues. Germline V lookup: CDR1 SGHTA, CDR2 FQGNSA. Trimming pared 5 bases from V and 6 bases from J, leaving 11 bases between. CDR3 loop: CASSLSRAEQYF. The CDR3 nucleotides read TGTGCCAGCAGCCTAAGCCGCGCCGAGCAGTACTTC.

The V and J genes are TRBV7-9 and TRBJ1-2; D remains ambiguous. Germline CDR1 reads SEHNR; CDR2 reads FQNEAQ (reference sequence). V was cut by 4 bases and J by 4 bases, with 10 bases left in between. This CDR3 is built from 13 residues. The CDR3 bases are TGTGCCAGCAGCTCTGGGCGGAGCTATGGCTACACCTTC. Protein sequence: CASSSGRSYGYTF.

This clonotype showed up just a few times. The J gene is TRBJ2-2, the V gene TRBV12-3 or TRBV12-4, with 10 bases matching TRBD2. The CDR3 is 16 residues long. The V segment lost 6 bases and the J segment 5 bases; nucleotides outside the gene matches: 9. CDR3 coding DNA: TGTGCCAGCAGCCGTGTTCGAGCGGGAGGGACCGGGGAGCTGTTTTTT. Amino acid sequence: CASSRVRAGGTGELFF.

This clonotype has a handful of counts. The chain couples TRBV5-5 to TRBJ2-1; TRBD1 agrees at 12 bases. Germline V gene data show CDR1 as SGHKS and CDR2 as YYEKEE (reference sequence). V gave up 4 bases and J gave up 5 bases; unmatched junction bases: 7. This CDR3 region has 16 residues. CDR3 loop: CASSPGQGATNNEQFF. CDR3 coding DNA: TGTGCCAGCAGCCCGGGACAGGGGGCGACGAACAATGAGCAGTTCTTC.

There are a few counts of this clonotype. The chain has TRBV28 and TRBJ1-1; 8 positions agree with TRBD1. Germline values: CDR1 MDHEN, CDR2 SYDVKM. With V trimmed by 6 bases and J by 4 bases, 4 bases remained unmatched. CDR3 length equals 13 residues. DNA of the CDR3: TGTGCCAGCAGGGTAACAGGGGGCACTGAAGCTTTCTTT. It translates to CASRVTGGTEAFF. Full variable domain (remainder filled in from reference TRBV28 and TRBJ1-1): DVKVTQSSRYLVKRTGEKVFLECVQDMDHENMFWYRQDPGLGLRLIYFSYDVKMKEKGDIPEGYSVSREKKERFSLILESASTNQTSMYLCASRVTGGTEAFFGQGTRLTVV.

This rearrangement joins TRBV11-2 to TRBJ2-2, with a possible D match to TRBD1 (6 bases). The CDR3 is 16 amino acids. V dropped 1 base and J dropped 1 base, with 10 bases sitting between them. Germline CDR1 SGHAT, CDR2 FQNNGV. The CDR3 DNA reads TGTGCCAGCAGCTTAGCTGGACAGAGGAACACCGGGGAGCTGTTTTTT. The encoded protein is CASSLAGQRNTGELFF.

This clonotype was counted at least ten times. V gene TRBV7-2 combines with J gene TRBJ2-3; 8 nucleotides match TRBD2. The CDR3 runs to 16 residues. J was trimmed by 6 bases and V by 1 base; bases with no gene match: 9. Germline CDR1 is SGHTA and CDR2 is FQGNSA. DNA for the CDR3: TGTGCCAGCAGCTTAGGCGGGGGGCTAGCAGGGGATACGCAGTATTTT. This gives the protein CASSLGGGLAGDTQYF.

V and J are TRBV7-2 and TRBJ2-4, with 7 positions matching TRBD1. The CDR3 is 14 residues long. Trimming at V came to 1 base and at J to 8 bases, leaving 5 bases not matched to a gene. Looked up from germline, CDR1 is SGHTA and CDR2 is FQGNSA. Written as DNA, the CDR3 is TGTGCCAGCAGCTTAGACGTCAGGGGGTACATTCAGTACTTC. Protein sequence: CASSLDVRGYIQYF.

CDR3 region: CASAGTGQETQYF. The DNA for the CDR3 is TGTGCCAGTGCCGGGACAGGTCAAGAGACCCAGTACTTC. The chain recombines TRBV19 with TRBJ2-5, with 8 bases aligning to TRBD1. V dropped 8 bases and J dropped 2; count of bases not matched to a gene: 4. Germline CDR1 reads LNHDA; CDR2 reads SQIVND (reference sequence). The CDR3 has 13 amino acids. The complete variable domain, with remaining parts taken from reference TRBV19 and TRBJ2-5, reads DGGITQSPKYLFRKEGQNVTLSCEQNLNHDAMYWYRQDPGQGLRLIYYSQIVNDFQKGDIAEGYSVSREKKESFPLTVTSAQKNPTAFYLCASAGTGQETQYFGPGTRLLVL.

The chain is built from TRBV7-8 and TRBJ2-7; D is undetermined. From germline, CDR1 is SGHVS and CDR2 FQNEAQ. The CDR3 spans 15 residues. Trimming pared 5 bases from V and 0 bases from J, leaving 14 bases between. CDR3 amino acids: CASSQKLVHSYEQYF. The CDR3 region has the DNA TGTGCCAGCAGCCAAAAGTTAGTCCACTCCTACGAGCAGTACTTC.

CDR3 residues: CASSLGDVNNEQFF. For the CDR3, the DNA is TGTGCCAGCAGTTTAGGCGACGTGAACAATGAGCAGTTCTTC. This chain uses TRBV12-3 or TRBV12-4 with TRBJ2-1; D remains ambiguous. Between the trimmed V and J ends, which lost 1 base and 5 bases, there was a span of 9 bases. The length of the CDR3 is 14 residues.

The genes are TRBV11-2 and TRBJ2-1; TRBD2 matches 8 bases. The CDR3 covers 18 residues. CDR1 and CDR2 from the germline V gene are SGHAT and FQNNGV. Germline trimming cut 1 base from V and 4 bases from J; bases unmatched to any gene: 12. The CDR3 nucleotides are TGTGCCAGCAGCTTAGTTTTAAGCGGGAGCTGGGGGTACAATGAGCAGTTCTTC. Its protein product is CASSLVLSGSWGYNEQFF.

The chain links TRBV12-3 or TRBV12-4 to TRBJ2-7, with D uncertain. V dropped 6 bases and J dropped 5 bases, with 11 bases sitting between them. The CDR3 is 12 amino acids. The CDR3 bases are TGTGCCAGCAGGACGGGTGACAACGAGCAGTACTTC. Translation gives CASRTGDNEQYF.

CDR3: CASSLDRKNTEAFF. The CDR3 DNA reads TGTGCCAGCAGCCTGGACAGAAAGAACACTGAAGCTTTCTTT. The chain carries TRBV7-8 and TRBJ1-1; D is possibly TRBD1 (6 bases). Trimming took 5 bases from V and 1 from J, leaving 11 bases between them. The CDR3 runs 14 residues. Germline lookup yields CDR1 SGHVS and CDR2 FQNEAQ.

The V call is TRBV20-1, the J call TRBJ2-7; 7 positions agree with TRBD1. The CDR3 runs 15 residues. Unmatched junction bases numbered 16, after V lost 6 bases and J lost 5 bases. Per the germline V gene, CDR1 is DFQATT and CDR2 is SNEGSKA (reference sequence). The CDR3 is CSAFPLWDSADEQYF. The CDR3 DNA follows: TGCAGTGCCTTCCCCCTTTGGGACAGCGCAGACGAGCAGTACTTC.

This clonotype was counted only a few times. As DNA, the CDR3 is TGTGCCAGCAGCGAACGGCCCCCTTATGAGCCCCAGCATTTT. Encoded protein: CASSERPPYEPQHF. The chain links TRBV7-2 to TRBJ1-5; D is uncertain. The CDR3 is made up of 14 amino acids. Germline loops: CDR1 SGHTA, CDR2 FQGNSA. V was trimmed by 5 bases and J by 8 bases, leaving 16 bases between them.

In this sample, this clonotype turned up a few times. The rearrangement uses TRBV10-3 and TRBJ2-1; D gene unclear. The CDR3 loop spans 12 amino acids. CDR1 ENHRY and CDR2 SYGVKD come from the germline V gene. V was pared by 4 bases and J by 6 bases, with 7 bases between. The CDR3 here is CAISGVANEQFF. The CDR3 DNA is TGTGCCATCAGTGGGGTAGCCAATGAGCAGTTCTTC.

The chain employs TRBV4-2 and TRBJ2-4; the D gene is possibly TRBD1 (6 bases). This CDR3 is 17 amino acids long. Trimming took off 3 bases at V and 1 base at J, with 16 bases between the two ends. The germline V gene has CDR1 LGHNA and CDR2 YNFKEQ. CDR3 DNA: TGTGCCAGCAGCCATCCTCCGGGACAATCTGCCAAAAACATTCAGTACTTC. Protein product: CASSHPPGQSAKNIQYF.